This T cell receptor beta chain was observed in a study of blood T cell repertoires in COVID-19. Study details: Samples representing acute and convalescent COVID-19 were sourced from the United States, Italy and Spain. In each case, the material was cDNA or gDNA derived from T cells, B-cell-depleted T cells, or PBMCs.

The V and J ends lost 4 bases and 4 bases respectively, with 14 bases between them. The CDR3 is 15 residues long. Germline lookup yields CDR1 MGHRA and CDR2 YSYEKL. As processed by the authors: Counts of nucleated cells, estimated from reference gene primer amplification, were obtained. Produced via immunoSEQ multiplex PCR; TCRdb's table is partial and in-frame only. V and J calls and clone size are given by that table; D and trimming were obtained from the DNA. Here the sample spans approximately 31,000 clones, approximately 90% being singletons. The origin of this receptor is a man in his fifties or sixties with acute or convalescent COVID-19. This chain joins TRBV4-1 and TRBJ2-1; tentatively, D is TRBD1 (5 bases). Sequences were obtained from peripheral blood. CDR3 nucleotide sequence: TGCGCCAGCAGCCCCATTGGGGCTGTGTACAATGAGCAGTTCTTC. This sequence encodes CASSPIGAVYNEQFF.